One sample yielded the 9 T cell receptor beta chains listed below, sequenced in a study of T cells in Graves' hyperthyroidism and ophthalmopathy. Authors of the study amplified TCR beta CDR3 regions from RNA transcripts. The HTBI primer set served for first-round RT-PCR of the TCR CDR3. TCRdb analysed the multiplex PCR reads with MiXCR anew, one entry per CDR3 protein. The sample lists 560,000 or so distinct CDR3 sequences; 46% were seen once. Sequenced input: peripheral blood or thyroid tissue (not recorded which). The receptor set was obtained from a woman aged 18-29 years with Graves' hyperthyroidism.

The chain links TRBV10-3 to TRBJ2-7, with 11 nucleotides matching TRBD2. Trimming removed 6 bases from V and 2 bases from J; junction bases left unmatched: 3. The germline CDR1 and CDR2 sequences are ENHRY and SYGVKD. The CDR3 extends over 14 amino acids. The CDR3 DNA follows: TGTGCCATCAGGCAGACTAGCGGGACCTACGAGCAGTACTTC. Translated, it gives CAIRQTSGTYEQYF.

This chain uses TRBV2 with TRBJ2-7; 14 positions agree with TRBD2. With 9 bases clipped from V and 6 bases from J, the junction kept 7 bases outside the gene matches. Germline lookup yields CDR1 SNHLY and CDR2 FYNNEI. CDR3 length: 14 residues. The CDR3 region is CARGKTSGGGEQYF. In DNA, the CDR3 is TGTGCCAGGGGGAAGACTAGCGGGGGGGGCGAGCAGTACTTC.

J is TRBJ1-2 and V is TRBV7-9; no firm D call. Looked up from germline, CDR1 is SEHNR and CDR2 is FQNEAQ (reference sequence). The CDR3 totals 13 residues. Trimming took off 1 base at V and 8 bases at J, with 11 bases between the two ends. This CDR3 reads CASSLGRTLGYTF. CDR3 sequence (DNA): TGTGCCAGCAGCTTAGGCCGGACCTTGGGCTACACCTTC. Supplemented by reference TRBV7-9 and TRBJ1-2, the full variable domain reads DTGVSQNPRHKITKRGQNVTFRCDPISEHNRLYWYRQTLGQGPEFLTYFQNEAQLEKSRLLSDRFSAERPKGSFSTLEIQRTEQGDSAMYLCASSLGRTLGYTFGSGTRLTVV.

The chain uses TRBV7-2 and TRBJ2-2; 8 bases align to TRBD2. Per germline, CDR1 SGHTA and CDR2 FQGNSA. The CDR3 consists of 19 residues. Trimming removed 4 bases from V and 7 bases from J; junction bases left unmatched: 20. The CDR3 coding sequence is TGTGCCAGCAGCTCCCGGGGTAGCGGGATTTCCCTTGGGATCGGGGAGCTGTTTTTT. Its protein is CASSSRGSGISLGIGELFF.

The sample holds one count of this clonotype. Germline is not matched at one junction end, which may reflect a read error. This chain joins TRBV10-3 and TRBJ1-1, with TRBD1 matching 9 bases. CDR1 ENHRY and CDR2 SYGVKD come from the germline V gene. The CDR3 totals 15 residues. CDR3 residues: CASSYPEQGANEAFF. The DNA of the CDR3 is TGTGCCAGCAGTTACCCCGAACAGGGGGCTAATGAAGCTTTCTTT.

This clonotype was seen ten or more times. CDR3 residues: CASGTGESETQYF. DNA for the CDR3: TGTGCCAGCGGGACAGGGGAATCAGAGACCCAGTACTTC. The V gene is TRBV2, the J gene TRBJ2-5; 10 nucleotides align to TRBD1. V lost 8 bases and J lost 4; bases outside the gene matches: 4. Germline CDR1 and CDR2: SNHLY and FYNNEI. CDR3 size: 13 residues.

This clonotype was observed a handful of times. This chain connects TRBV5-6 to TRBJ2-5; 11 positions match TRBD2. V shed 4 bases, J shed 4 bases, and the junction held 3 bases outside the gene matches. Germline values: CDR1 SGHDT, CDR2 YYEEEE. The CDR3 consists of 14 residues. The CDR3 bases are TGTGCCAGCAGCCGGGGACTAGCGGTAGAGACCCAGTACTTC. Translation gives CASSRGLAVETQYF.

The chain has TRBV14 and TRBJ1-2, with TRBD1 matching over 9 bases. CDR3 length equals 17 residues. The J segment lost 8 bases and the V segment lost 1 base, leaving 14 bases of the junction unmatched. Germline V gene data show CDR1 as SGHDN and CDR2 as FVKESK. The CDR3 region is CASSQVRLRDRASGYTF. CDR3 sequence (DNA): TGTGCCAGCAGCCAAGTAAGGTTGAGGGACAGGGCAAGCGGCTACACCTTC. Combining the CDR3 with reference TRBV14 and TRBJ1-2 gives the whole variable domain EAGVTQFPSHSVIEKGQTVTLRCDPISGHDNLYWYRRVMGKEIKFLLHFVKESKQDESGMPNNRFLAERTGGTYSTLKVQPAELEDSGVYFCASSQVRLRDRASGYTFGSGTRLTVV.

This chain links TRBV24-1 with TRBJ1-4; possible D gene TRBD1, 5 bases. V dropped 11 bases and J dropped 7 bases, with 16 bases sitting between them. The length of the CDR3 is 13 residues. CDR1 KGHDR and CDR2 SFDVKD come from the germline V gene. CDR3 nucleotides: TGTGCCAGCAGCCTCCGGGACGGTGAAAAACTGTTTTTT. Protein product: CASSLRDGEKLFF.